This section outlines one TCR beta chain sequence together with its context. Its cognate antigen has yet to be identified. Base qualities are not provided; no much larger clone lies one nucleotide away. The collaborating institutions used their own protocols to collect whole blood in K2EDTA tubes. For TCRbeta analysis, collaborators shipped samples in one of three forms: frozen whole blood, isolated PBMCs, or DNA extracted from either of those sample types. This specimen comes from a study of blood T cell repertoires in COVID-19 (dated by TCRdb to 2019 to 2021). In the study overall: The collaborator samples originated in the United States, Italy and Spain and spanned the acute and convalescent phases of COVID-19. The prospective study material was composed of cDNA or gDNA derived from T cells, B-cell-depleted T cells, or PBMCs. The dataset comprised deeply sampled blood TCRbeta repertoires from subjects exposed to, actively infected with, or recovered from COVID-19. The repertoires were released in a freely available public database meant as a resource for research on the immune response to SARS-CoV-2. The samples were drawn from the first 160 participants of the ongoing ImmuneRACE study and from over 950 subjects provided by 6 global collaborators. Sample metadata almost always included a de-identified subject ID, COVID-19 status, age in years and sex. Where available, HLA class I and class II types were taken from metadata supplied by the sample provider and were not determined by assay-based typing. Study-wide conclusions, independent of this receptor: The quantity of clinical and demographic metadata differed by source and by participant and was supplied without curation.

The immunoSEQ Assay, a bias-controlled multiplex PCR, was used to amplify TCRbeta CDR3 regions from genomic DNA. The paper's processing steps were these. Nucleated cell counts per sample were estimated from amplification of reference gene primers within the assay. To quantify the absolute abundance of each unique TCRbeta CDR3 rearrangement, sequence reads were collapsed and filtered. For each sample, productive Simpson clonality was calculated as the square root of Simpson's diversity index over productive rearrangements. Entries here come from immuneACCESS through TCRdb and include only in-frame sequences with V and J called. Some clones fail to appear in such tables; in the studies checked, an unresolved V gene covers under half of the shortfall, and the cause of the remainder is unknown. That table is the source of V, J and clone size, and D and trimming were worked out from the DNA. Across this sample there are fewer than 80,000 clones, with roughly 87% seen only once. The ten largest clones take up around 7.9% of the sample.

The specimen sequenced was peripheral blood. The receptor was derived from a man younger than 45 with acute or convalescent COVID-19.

The bases are TGCGCCAGCAGCGCGGGACAGTCTAACTATGGCTACACCTTC. It translates to CASSAGQSNYGYTF. Recombination linked TRBV5-1 to TRBJ1-2; 7 central nucleotides agree with TRBD1. Spanning cysteine to phenylalanine, the CDR3 consists of 14 amino acids. Only the CDR3 DNA stays, 42 bases, in frame from base 1. The germline V gene encodes CDR1 SGHRS and CDR2 YFSETQ. Unmatched junction bases come to 3, with V trimmed by 4 bases and J by 0 bases. Joined to the reference TRBV5-1 and TRBJ1-2 proteins, this CDR3 gives the full variable domain: KAGVTQTPRYLIKTRGQQVTLSCSPISGHRSVSWYQQTPGQGLQFLFEYFSETQRNKGNFPGRFSGRQFSNSRSEMNVSTLELGDSALYLCASSAGQSNYGYTFGSGTRLTVV.